The 14 T cell receptor beta chains given below trace back to one sample, sequenced in a study of shared clonotypes between healthy human individuals. Measured with immunoSEQ multiplex PCR; TCRdb has only the in-frame clones, and not every one. The sample lists 450,000 to 500,000 clones, 70% to 80% occurring once. Sequencing was performed on PBMCs. These receptor sequences come from a woman in her thirties or forties in good health. Some clones in this sample may be carry-over from other donors' samples.

The chain is built from TRBV5-8 and TRBJ2-5; 9 positions agree with TRBD2. CDR1 is SGHTS and CDR2 is YDEGEE in the germline V gene. Germline trimming cut 0 bases from V and 8 bases from J; bases unmatched to any gene: 5. This CDR3 is built from 14 residues. The CDR3 DNA sequence: TGTGCCAGCAGCTTGGCTAGCGGGGATTACACCCAGTACTTC. It is translated as CASSLASGDYTQYF.

The rearrangement joins TRBV5-1 to TRBJ2-7; no firm D call. The CDR3 consists of 12 residues. The ends were cut back, 0 bases at V and 6 bases at J, with 7 bases in the middle. CDR1 is SGHRS and CDR2 is YFSETQ in the germline V gene. DNA for the CDR3: TGCGCCAGCAGCTTGGAACGGTTCGAGCAGTACTTC. Amino acid sequence: CASSLERFEQYF.

This clone has just one count. The V call is TRBV6-1, the J call TRBJ2-5, with D possibly being TRBD2 (5 bases). The CDR3 runs to 14 residues. V gave up 2 bases and J gave up 4 bases, with 11 bases separating them. Germline CDR1 and CDR2: MNHNS and SASEGT. The CDR3, as DNA: TGTGCCAGCAGTGAATCTACGGGATTAGAGACCCAGTACTTC. It translates to CASSESTGLETQYF.

This clone appeared a few times. The gene calls are TRBV5-6 and TRBJ1-5; D is unclear. CDR1 and CDR2 (germline): SGHDT, YYEEEE. Trimming left V 4 bases short and J 6 bases short, with 11 bases between. The CDR3 is 13 residues long. The CDR3 protein is CASSPGKGQPQHF. CDR3 bases: TGTGCCAGCAGCCCTGGAAAGGGTCAGCCCCAGCATTTT. Filled out from reference TRBV5-6 and TRBJ1-5, the complete variable domain reads DAGVTQSPTHLIKTRGQQVTLRCSPKSGHDTVSWYQQALGQGPQFIFQYYEEEERQRGNFPDRFSGHQFPNYSSELNVNALLLGDSALYLCASSPGKGQPQHFGDGTRLSIL.

In DNA, the CDR3 is TGTGCCAGCAGCCCGCGCGCCCAAACAGGGTTCTACGAGCAGTACTTC. Translating it yields CASSPRAQTGFYEQYF. J is TRBJ2-7 and V is TRBV4-2, with D possibly being TRBD1 (6 bases). The CDR3 is 16 residues long. Trimming shortened V by 4 bases and J by 3 bases, and 19 bases separated the two germline ends. Germline CDR1 reads LGHNA; CDR2 reads YNFKEQ.

In this sample, this clone turned up once. The gene calls are TRBV19 and TRBJ2-7; TRBD2 agrees at 8 bases. Germline V lookup: CDR1 LNHDA, CDR2 SQIVND (reference sequence). CDR3 size: 15 residues. J was trimmed by 4 bases and V by 3 bases; bases with no gene match: 8. The DNA of the CDR3 is TGTGCCAGTAGTATCTCAACCGGGAGGGGATACGAGCAGTACTTC. Protein sequence: CASSISTGRGYEQYF.

The chain carries TRBV2 and TRBJ2-1; 7 bases are a match to TRBD2. The germline V gene encodes CDR1 SNHLY and CDR2 FYNNEI. The CDR3 loop spans 14 amino acids. V lost 11 bases to trimming and J lost 10 bases; unmatched junction nucleotides: 17. This CDR3 is CARLARRELGEQFF. CDR3 sequence (DNA): TGTGCCCGTTTAGCTAGGCGGGAGCTGGGAGAGCAGTTCTTC. Full variable domain (remainder filled in from reference TRBV2 and TRBJ2-1): EPEVTQTPSHQVTQMGQEVILRCVPISNHLYFYWYRQILGQKVEFLVSFYNNEISEKSEIFDDQFSVERPDGSNFTLKIRSTKLEDSAMYFCARLARRELGEQFFGPGTRLTVL.

J is TRBJ2-1 and V is TRBV11-2, with a weak D call TRBD1 (6 bases). V gave up 5 bases and J gave up 4 bases, with 9 bases separating them. The germline gives CDR1 SGHAT, CDR2 FQNNGV. CDR3 length equals 13 residues. In DNA form, the CDR3 reads TGTGCCAGCAGCCAAGGGGGTTACAATGAGCAGTTCTTC. This translates into CASSQGGYNEQFF.

This rearrangement joins TRBV28 to TRBJ2-7, with 12 bases matching TRBD1. The germline V gene encodes CDR1 MDHEN and CDR2 SYDVKM. This CDR3 spans 15 amino acids. The J segment lost 4 bases and the V segment lost 4 bases, leaving 5 bases of the junction unmatched. CDR3: CASSSPGQGAYEQYF. The CDR3 coding sequence is TGTGCCAGCAGTTCACCGGGACAGGGGGCTTACGAGCAGTACTTC.

The gene calls are TRBV28 and TRBJ2-5; the match to TRBD2 covers 9 bases. With V trimmed by 6 bases and J by 4 bases, 9 bases remained unmatched. There are 15 residues in the CDR3. CDR1 is MDHEN and CDR2 is SYDVKM in the germline V gene. As DNA, the CDR3 is TGTGCCAGCAGCCCCTCGCGGGGGGGGCGAGAGACCCAGTACTTC. Its protein is CASSPSRGGRETQYF.

V usage is TRBV7-9 and J usage is TRBJ2-3; TRBD1 matches at 8 bases. The CDR3 length is 17 residues. After removal of 0 bases from V and 5 bases from J, the junction contained 10 bases not matched to a gene. Germline lookup yields CDR1 SEHNR and CDR2 FQNEAQ (reference sequence). CDR3 sequence reads: CASSLASQGAQGDTQYF. DNA of the CDR3: TGTGCCAGCAGCTTAGCGTCCCAGGGGGCGCAGGGAGATACGCAGTATTTT.

V gene TRBV6-5 combines with J gene TRBJ1-2; D is perhaps TRBD1 (6 bases). The CDR3 consists of 15 residues. Germline CDR1 MNHEY, CDR2 SVGAGI. Trimming cost V 5 bases and J 4 bases, with 17 bases left between them. Here the CDR3 DNA reads TGTGCCAGCAGTAACTTGGGGGGGGCGGGCTATGGCTACACCTTC. This codes for CASSNLGGAGYGYTF.

The V gene is TRBV5-5, the J gene TRBJ1-1; no definite D call. Germline CDR1 is SGHKS and CDR2 is YYEKEE (reference sequence). This CDR3 has 15 residues. The V and J ends lost 1 base and 2 bases respectively, with 12 bases between them. The CDR3 is CASSLYGQPNTEAFF. The CDR3 region has the DNA TGTGCCAGCAGCTTGTACGGTCAACCTAACACTGAAGCTTTCTTT.

This chain connects TRBV7-2 to TRBJ1-5; unclear D gene. Germline V gene lookup returns CDR1 SGHTA and CDR2 FQGNSA. The CDR3 length is 14 residues. V was shortened by 5 bases and J by 7 bases, with 15 bases between the two germline ends. CDR3 bases: TGTGCCAGCAGCCTAACCCAAGGTTTACAGCCCCAGCATTTT. It is translated as CASSLTQGLQPQHF.